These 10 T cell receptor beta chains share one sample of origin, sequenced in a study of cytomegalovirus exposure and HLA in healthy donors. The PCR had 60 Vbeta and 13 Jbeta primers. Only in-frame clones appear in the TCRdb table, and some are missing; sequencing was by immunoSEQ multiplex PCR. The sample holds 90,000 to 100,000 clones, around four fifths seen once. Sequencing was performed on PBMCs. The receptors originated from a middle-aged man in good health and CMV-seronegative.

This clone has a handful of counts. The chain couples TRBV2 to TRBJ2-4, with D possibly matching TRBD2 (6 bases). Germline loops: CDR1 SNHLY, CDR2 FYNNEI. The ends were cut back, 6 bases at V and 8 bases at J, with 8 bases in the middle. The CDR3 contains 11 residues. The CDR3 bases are TGTGCCAGCAGGGGGGGTGACATTCAGTACTTC. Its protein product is CASRGGDIQYF.

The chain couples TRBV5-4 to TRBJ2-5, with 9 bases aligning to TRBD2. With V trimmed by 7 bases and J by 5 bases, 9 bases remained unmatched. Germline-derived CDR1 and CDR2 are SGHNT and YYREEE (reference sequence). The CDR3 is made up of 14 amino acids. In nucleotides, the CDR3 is TGTGCCAGCCGGCCGGCGGGAGGGCTTGAGACCCAGTACTTC. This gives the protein CASRPAGGLETQYF. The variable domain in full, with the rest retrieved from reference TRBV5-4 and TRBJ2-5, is ETGVTQSPTHLIKTRGQQVTLRCSSQSGHNTVSWYQQALGQGPQFIFQYYREEENGRGNFPPRFSGLQFPNYSSELNVNALELDDSALYLCASRPAGGLETQYFGPGTRLLVL.

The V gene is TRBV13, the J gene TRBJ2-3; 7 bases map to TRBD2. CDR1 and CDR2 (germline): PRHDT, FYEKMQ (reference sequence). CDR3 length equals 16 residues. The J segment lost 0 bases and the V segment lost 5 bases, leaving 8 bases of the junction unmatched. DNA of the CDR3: TGTGCCAGCAGCCCTTCATCGCGGGAGAGCACAGATACGCAGTATTTT. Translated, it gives CASSPSSRESTDTQYF. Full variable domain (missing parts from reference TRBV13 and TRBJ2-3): AAGVIQSPRHLIKEKRETATLKCYPIPRHDTVYWYQQGPGQDPQFLISFYEKMQSDKGSIPDRFSAQQFSDYHSELNMSSLELGDSALYFCASSPSSRESTDTQYFGPGTRLTVL.

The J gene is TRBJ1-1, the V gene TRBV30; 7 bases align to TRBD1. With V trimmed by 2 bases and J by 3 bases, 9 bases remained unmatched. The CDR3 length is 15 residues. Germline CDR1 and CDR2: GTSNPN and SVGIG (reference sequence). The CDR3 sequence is CAWSTIGGTDTEAFF. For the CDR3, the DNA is TGTGCCTGGAGTACCATTGGGGGGACAGACACTGAAGCTTTCTTT.

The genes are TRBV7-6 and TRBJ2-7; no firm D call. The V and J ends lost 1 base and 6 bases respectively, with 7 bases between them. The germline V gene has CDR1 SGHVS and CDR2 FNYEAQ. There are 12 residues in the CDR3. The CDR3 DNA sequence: TGTGCCAGCAGCTTAGGAGCGTTCGAGCAGTACTTC. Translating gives CASSLGAFEQYF. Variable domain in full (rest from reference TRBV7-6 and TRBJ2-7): GAGVSQSPRYKVTKRGQDVALRCDPISGHVSLYWYRQALGQGPEFLTYFNYEAQQDKSGLPNDRFSAERPEGSISTLTIQRTEQRDSAMYRCASSLGAFEQYFGPGTRLTVT.

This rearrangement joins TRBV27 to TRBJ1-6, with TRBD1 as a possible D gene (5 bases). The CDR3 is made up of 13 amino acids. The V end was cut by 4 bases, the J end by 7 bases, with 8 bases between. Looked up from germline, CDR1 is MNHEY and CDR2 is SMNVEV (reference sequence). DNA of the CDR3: TGTGCCAGCAGTTATTACAGGAATTCACCCCTCCACTTT. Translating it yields CASSYYRNSPLHF.

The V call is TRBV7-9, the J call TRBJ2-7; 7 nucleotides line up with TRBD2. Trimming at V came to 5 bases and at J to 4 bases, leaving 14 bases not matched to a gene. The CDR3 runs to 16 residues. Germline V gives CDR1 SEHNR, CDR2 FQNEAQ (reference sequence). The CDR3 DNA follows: TGTGCCAGCAGCGAACCGGGATCAGGGAGGGCGTACGAGCAGTACTTC. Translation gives CASSEPGSGRAYEQYF. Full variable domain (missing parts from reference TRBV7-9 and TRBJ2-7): DTGVSQNPRHKITKRGQNVTFRCDPISEHNRLYWYRQTLGQGPEFLTYFQNEAQLEKSRLLSDRFSAERPKGSFSTLEIQRTEQGDSAMYLCASSEPGSGRAYEQYFGPGTRLTVT.

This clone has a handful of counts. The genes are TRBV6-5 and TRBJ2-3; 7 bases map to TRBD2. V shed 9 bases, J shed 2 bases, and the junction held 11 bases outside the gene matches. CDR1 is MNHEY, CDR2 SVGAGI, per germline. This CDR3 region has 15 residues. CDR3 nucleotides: TGTGCCAGTAGGATCGGACTAGAGACCACAGATACGCAGTATTTT. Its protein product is CASRIGLETTDTQYF.

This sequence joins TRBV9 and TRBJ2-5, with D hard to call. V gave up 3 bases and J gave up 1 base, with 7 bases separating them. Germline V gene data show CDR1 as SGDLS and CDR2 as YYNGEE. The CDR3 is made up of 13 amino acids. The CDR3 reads CASSGGSQETQYF. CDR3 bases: TGTGCCAGCAGCGGTGGCAGCCAAGAGACCCAGTACTTC.

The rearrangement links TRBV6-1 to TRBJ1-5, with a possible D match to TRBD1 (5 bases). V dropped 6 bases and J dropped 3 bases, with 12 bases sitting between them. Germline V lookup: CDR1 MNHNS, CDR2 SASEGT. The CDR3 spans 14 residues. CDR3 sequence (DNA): TGTGCCAGCAGCAGGGATGGGGACAATCAGCCCCAGCATTTT. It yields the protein CASSRDGDNQPQHF.